These 10 T cell receptor beta chains were sequenced from one sample in a study of T cells after yellow fever vaccination (dated by TCRdb to between 2019 and 2020). According to the study, the label for this sample's treatment or condition signals: live attenuated yellow fever vaccine strain. Library creation used 5' RACE. The listed sequencing device is Illumina HiSeq 2500. TCRdb's own reprocessing of the public reads used fastp at Q25 and MiXCR and kept productive beta chains. Under each unique CDR3 protein, matching rows form one entry showing the most common genes and DNA. Within this sample are about 45,000 distinct CDR3 sequences, with 5% to 7% of them counted one time only. About 9.4% of the sample rests with the top ten. The specimen was PBMCs, either bulk or a sorted T-cell subset (CD4+, CD8+, memory, or dextramer-sorted; not recorded which), collected 45 days after the yellow fever booster vaccination. The receptor set was obtained from a man aged 25 to 40 who received the YFV17D yellow fever vaccine.

The rearrangement uses TRBV5-4 and TRBJ2-3, with 8 bases identical to TRBD2. The CDR3 has 18 amino acids. V dropped 1 base and J dropped 3; count of bases not matched to a gene: 13. Germline values: CDR1 SGHNT, CDR2 YYREEE (reference sequence). CDR3 nucleotides: TGTGCCAGCAGCTTGAATAGCGGGACGGTAATTGGGACAGATACGCAGTATTTT. It yields the protein CASSLNSGTVIGTDTQYF.

This clonotype was counted ten times or more. The gene calls are TRBV12-3 or TRBV12-4 and TRBJ2-5; no definite D call. This CDR3 is 11 amino acids long. The V end was cut by 4 bases, the J end by 7 bases, with 7 bases between. CDR3 in amino acids: CASSYGATQYF. The CDR3 DNA follows: TGTGCCAGCAGTTATGGAGCGACCCAGTACTTC.

Many counts were recorded for this clonotype. The J gene is TRBJ2-1, the V gene TRBV6-4; the match to TRBD2 covers 8 bases. There are 16 residues in the CDR3. CDR1 and CDR2 from the germline V gene are MRHNA and SNTAGT. The V gene end was trimmed by 9 bases and the J gene end by 0 bases; junction bases not matched to a gene: 10. CDR3 loop: CASRLDGTSSYNEQFF. The CDR3 DNA follows: TGTGCCAGTAGACTAGATGGGACTAGCTCCTACAATGAGCAGTTCTTC.

This clonotype has ten or more counts. The chain joins TRBV10-2 to TRBJ2-4, with D hard to call. Germline CDR1 WSHSY, CDR2 SAAADI. The CDR3 has 13 residues. Trimming pared 8 bases from V and 0 bases from J, leaving 8 bases between. CDR3 loop: CASLESAKNIQYF. The CDR3 DNA is TGCGCCAGCCTGGAGTCAGCCAAAAACATTCAGTACTTC.

There are many counts of this clonotype. J is TRBJ2-5 and V is TRBV7-9, with D perhaps matching TRBD2 (5 bases). V lost 10 bases to trimming and J lost 5 bases, with 17 bases between them. The CDR3 has 13 amino acids. Germline CDR1 is SEHNR and CDR2 is FQNEAQ (reference sequence). The CDR3 DNA is TGTGCCACCGAACAGAGCGGTGGTGAGACCCAGTACTTC. It translates to CATEQSGGETQYF.

This clonotype has only a few counts. The V and J genes are TRBV28 and TRBJ1-5; TRBD1 matches 8 bases. Germline V CDR1 and CDR2: MDHEN, SYDVKM. The CDR3 length is 14 residues. V was clipped by 5 bases and J by 6 bases; unmatched bases: 6. In nucleotides, the CDR3 is TGTGCCAGCAGTGCCGGGACAGGACTTCAGCCCCAGCATTTT. It specifies CASSAGTGLQPQHF. Using reference TRBV28 and TRBJ1-5 for the parts outside the CDR3, the full variable domain is DVKVTQSSRYLVKRTGEKVFLECVQDMDHENMFWYRQDPGLGLRLIYFSYDVKMKEKGDIPEGYSVSREKKERFSLILESASTNQTSMYLCASSAGTGLQPQHFGDGTRLSIL.

This clonotype was observed many times. V usage is TRBV29-1 and J usage is TRBJ1-5; unclear D gene. The CDR3 runs 13 residues. Germline CDR1 and CDR2: SQVTM and ANQGSEA. V lost 4 bases and J 0 bases, leaving 7 bases between the germline ends. In nucleotides, the CDR3 is TGCAGCGTTGGAGATAATAGCAATCAGCCCCAGCATTTT. It translates to CSVGDNSNQPQHF.

This chain uses TRBV5-5 with TRBJ2-7; 11 bases match TRBD1. From germline, CDR1 is SGHKS and CDR2 YYEKEE (reference sequence). The CDR3 loop spans 16 amino acids. The V gene end was trimmed by 5 bases and the J gene end by 4 bases; junction bases not matched to a gene: 11. The DNA of the CDR3 is TGTGCCAGCAGTGGGACAGGGGGTACCCTGGGATACGAGCAGTACTTC. Its translation: CASSGTGGTLGYEQYF. The variable domain in full, completed from reference TRBV5-5 and TRBJ2-7, reads DAGVTQSPTHLIKTRGQQVTLRCSPISGHKSVSWYQQVLGQGPQFIFQYYEKEERGRGNFPDRFSARQFPNYSSELNVNALLLGDSALYLCASSGTGGTLGYEQYFGPGTRLTVT.

This clonotype was seen repeatedly, ten times or more. The CDR3 DNA reads TGTGCCAGCAGCTCGACTAGCGGGAGCTCATTCTTC. Translation gives CASSSTSGSSFF. The rearrangement joins TRBV7-9 to TRBJ2-1, with 12 nucleotides matching TRBD2. V shed 4 bases and J 16 bases; nucleotides not matched to a gene: 5. The CDR3 is made up of 12 amino acids. Germline-derived CDR1 and CDR2 are SEHNR and FQNEAQ (reference sequence).

The V and J genes are TRBV19 and TRBJ2-2, with 15 nucleotides matching TRBD2. The CDR3 runs 17 residues. J was trimmed by 1 base and V by 6 bases; bases with no gene match: 3. In germline, CDR1 is LNHDA, CDR2 SQIVND (reference sequence). The CDR3 protein is CASRTGLAGGNTGELFF. The CDR3 DNA reads TGTGCCAGTAGAACGGGACTAGCGGGGGGGAACACCGGGGAGCTGTTTTTT.